The 2 T cell receptor beta chains in this list originate from one sample, sequenced in a study of T cell changes during pregnancy in multiple sclerosis. Clones were sequenced by immunoSEQ multiplex PCR, and TCRdb holds only the in-frame ones, with some missing. The sample has tens of thousands of clones, more than 85% seen once. Sequenced here: peripheral blood, sampled in the first trimester of pregnancy. Receptors were obtained from a female donor with multiple sclerosis, enrolled in a pregnancy study.

The CDR3 coding sequence is TGTGCCAGCAGCCCGCGGGGGGGCAATCAGCCCCAGCATTTT. This translates into CASSPRGGNQPQHF. The rearrangement links TRBV11-3 to TRBJ1-5, with D maybe TRBD1 (5 bases). Germline CDR1 reads SGHNT; CDR2 reads YENEEA. Trimming took off 5 bases at V and 2 bases at J, with 10 bases between the two ends. The CDR3 has 14 amino acids. The full variable domain, in which reference TRBV11-3 and TRBJ1-5 provide the parts outside the CDR3, is EAGVVQSPRYKIIEKKQPVAFWCNPISGHNTLYWYLQNLGQGPELLIRYENEEAVDDSQLPKDRFSAERLKGVDSTLKIQPAELGDSAVYLCASSPRGGNQPQHFGDGTRLSIL.

This sequence joins TRBV27 and TRBJ1-6; a possible D gene is TRBD1 (5 bases). CDR3 length: 14 amino acids. V lost 2 bases and J 9 bases, leaving 11 bases between the germline ends. Germline V gives CDR1 MNHEY, CDR2 SMNVEV (reference sequence). In DNA form, the CDR3 reads TGTGCCAGCAGTTTAGAGGGGAGGAGTTCACCCCTCCACTTT. Residues: CASSLEGRSSPLHF.